This T cell receptor beta chain was identified in a study of blood T cell repertoires in COVID-19. Background on the study: Whether acute or convalescent, the COVID-19 samples came from the United States, Italy and Spain.

This CDR3 is built from 15 residues. Trimming cost V 2 bases and J 6 bases, with 16 bases left between them. CDR1 is GTSNPN, CDR2 SVGIG, per germline (reference sequence). Followed over time, Seattle patients had been enrolled while infection was active. Authors' methods: The assay estimated nucleated cells by amplifying reference gene primers. Some clones are missing from TCRdb's copy, which holds only in-frame ones; the method was immunoSEQ multiplex PCR. That table supplies the V and J calls and clone size; D and trimming were determined from the DNA. Of some 350,000 clones in the sample, around 90% were seen once.

The TCR sequence derives from a woman aged 25 to 45 with COVID-19, enrolled during active disease. The sample was peripheral blood. The chain employs TRBV30 and TRBJ1-4, with D perhaps matching TRBD1 (6 bases). The CDR3 DNA reads as TGTGCCTGGAGTCGGTTGGGGGCCGGTGATGAAAAACTGTTTTTT. Protein: CAWSRLGAGDEKLFF.